The TCR beta chain under discussion was sequenced for a study of blood T cell repertoires in COVID-19. Background on the study: From the United States, Italy and Spain came samples of acute and convalescent COVID-19. In each case, the material was cDNA or gDNA derived from T cells, B-cell-depleted T cells, or PBMCs.

Clones were sequenced by immunoSEQ multiplex PCR, and TCRdb holds only the in-frame ones, with some missing. The table records 150,000 or so clones, around 90% of them present only once. The germline gives CDR1 LNHDA, CDR2 SQIVND (reference sequence). V was clipped by 9 bases and J by 7 bases; unmatched bases: 16. The CDR3 is 15 amino acids. The chain employs TRBV19 and TRBJ2-7; 9 bases fit TRBD1. The source is a woman in her thirties or forties who had been exposed to COVID-19. Sequencing input: PBMCs or T cells enriched from blood (not recorded which). As DNA, the CDR3 is TGTGCCAGCTCCTTCCCGGGACAGGGAGTATGGGAGCAGTACTTC. Protein sequence: CASSFPGQGVWEQYF.